This TCR beta chain was recovered during a study of T cell responses to AZD1222 COVID-19 vaccine. The CDR3 sequence is 15 residues long. The germline CDR1 and CDR2 sequences are SGHAT and FQNNGV. The V end was cut by 3 bases, the J end by 6 bases, with 16 bases between. Clones were sequenced by immunoSEQ multiplex PCR, and TCRdb holds only the in-frame ones, with some missing. The sample records 130,000 or so clones, over 75% being singletons. This chain connects TRBV11-2 to TRBJ2-3; possibly TRBD1 or TRBD2 for D (5 bases each). The receptor comes from an adult who received the MenACWY meningococcal vaccine as a control. Specimen: peripheral blood, collected 28 days after the second dose of the MenACWY control vaccine. CDR3 protein: CASSFGAGTLDTQYF. Written as DNA, the CDR3 is TGTGCCAGCAGCTTTGGGGCAGGGACCTTGGATACGCAGTATTTT.